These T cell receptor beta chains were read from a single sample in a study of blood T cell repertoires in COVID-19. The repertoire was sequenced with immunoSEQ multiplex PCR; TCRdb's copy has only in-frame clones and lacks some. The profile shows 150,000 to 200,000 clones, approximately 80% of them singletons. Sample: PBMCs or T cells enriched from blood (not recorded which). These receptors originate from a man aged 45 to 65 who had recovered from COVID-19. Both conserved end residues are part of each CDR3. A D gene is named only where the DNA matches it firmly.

CASRLGACDRGLYNEQFF TRBV12-2 NA
CSARETNEKLFF TRBV29-1 NA
CASSLLTEAFF TRBV14 NA
CASSLSRDYQETQYF TRBV11-3 NA
CSARDVEQYF TRBV20-1 NA
CASSLLQGSTDTQYF TRBV7-2 NA
CASSNPSTGTGELFF TRBV5-4 TRBD1
CACPGTGGFYGYTF TRBV30 TRBD1
CSVGDVSSNQPQHF TRBV20-1 NA
CASNEGYNEQFF TRBV19 NA
CASSLQGSEAFF TRBV7-8 NA
CATSDPDRDPYNEQFF TRBV24-1 TRBD1
CAISGSGGLTDTQYF TRBV10-3 TRBD2
CASSIGTSSGNTIYF TRBV19 NA
CAISAGGDSNQPQHF TRBV10-3 TRBD1
CASSKEGTSGSGSGELFF TRBV21-1 NA
CASSQDGLAGAYEQYF TRBV4-1 TRBD2
CASSQGTALSYEQYF TRBV3-1/TRBV3-2 NA
CASSRQYEQYF TRBV2 NA
CASSPSTVYNSPLHF TRBV18 NA
CASSAWDRLFSQGQFF TRBV11-2 TRBD1
CASSLIAGWGNQPQHF TRBV28 NA
CSASRGILGTEAFF TRBV20-1 NA
CASSIAGGRYEQYF TRBV6-5 TRBD2
CANAGDSYNEQFF TRBV12-3/TRBV12-4 NA
CASSLSSQGYYEQYF TRBV5-5 TRBD1
CATSEQLSGGLELFF TRBV24-1 NA
CASSSFSEQYF TRBV7-9 NA
CASSPGDRGGTGELFF TRBV5-1 TRBD1
CASSLTGRAAFF TRBV6-5 TRBD1
CASRMTGNYEQYF TRBV27 TRBD1
CASRQASSYEQYF TRBV19 NA
CASSSLLARSPLHF TRBV7-2 NA
CASSLVGRETGGANVLTF TRBV5-4 NA
CASSLYTSATYNEQFF TRBV5-4 TRBD2
CASSPPGQNSPLHF TRBV7-2 TRBD1